The present entry profiles one T cell receptor beta chain with its context. This sample is part of a study of cytotoxic CD8 clonotypes in ibrutinib-treated CLL. CDR1 is LNHDA and CDR2 is SQIVND in the germline V gene (reference sequence). Trimming at V came to 4 bases and at J to 5 bases, leaving 10 bases not matched to a gene. This CDR3 has 16 residues. Here immunoSEQ multiplex PCR was the method, and the copy in TCRdb shows in-frame clones only, minus some. Among approximately 150,000 clones listed, under 85% were seen once. This TCR was recovered from a human donor with chronic lymphocytic leukemia. This chain uses TRBV19 with TRBJ1-4; 7 nucleotides match TRBD1. The sequencing here drew on PBMCs, taken after 24 months of ibrutinib treatment. CDR3 DNA sequence: TGTGCCAGTAGTAACCGCGGACAGGCTCCAAATGAAAAACTGTTTTTT. This translates into CASSNRGQAPNEKLFF.